These 31 T cell receptor beta chains were all obtained from the same sample, sequenced in a study of control samples from healthy donors and cancer patients. The repertoire was sequenced with immunoSEQ multiplex PCR; TCRdb's copy has only in-frame clones and lacks some. In the table there are around 85,000 clones, roughly 91% of which are singletons. The sequencing sample was made of blood. These receptors originate from an older woman in good health.

The gene calls are TRBV10-1 and TRBJ2-1; no definite D call. In germline, CDR1 is WNHNN, CDR2 SYGVQD (reference sequence). The V and J ends lost 5 bases and 9 bases respectively, with 14 bases between them. The CDR3 is 13 amino acids. The CDR3: CASSMSQEGEQFF. In DNA form, the CDR3 reads TGCGCCAGCAGTATGTCCCAGGAAGGTGAGCAGTTCTTC.

The CDR3 nucleotides read TGTGCCAGCAGCCAAGATAGCGGGAGGGCGGAAGAGCAGTACTTC. It specifies CASSQDSGRAEEQYF. V is TRBV4-2 and J is TRBJ2-7; 11 positions agree with TRBD2. Trimming at V came to 0 bases and at J to 7 bases, leaving 5 bases not matched to a gene. CDR3 size: 15 residues. CDR1 and CDR2 (germline): LGHNA, YNFKEQ.

This chain connects TRBV5-1 to TRBJ1-6, with TRBD1 matching over 9 bases. V trimming: 5 bases; J trimming: 8 bases; junction bases outside the gene matches: 8. Germline values: CDR1 SGHRS, CDR2 YFSETQ. This CDR3 has 15 amino acids. The CDR3 DNA is TGCGCCAGCAGTAGCACCGGGACAGGGTATTCACCCCTCCACTTT. Translation: CASSSTGTGYSPLHF.

The chain joins TRBV5-1 to TRBJ1-5; tentative D call: TRBD1 (6 bases). In germline, CDR1 is SGHRS, CDR2 YFSETQ. This CDR3 has 15 amino acids. Trimming took off 4 bases at V and 7 bases at J, with 18 bases between the two ends. This CDR3 is CASSATPEGGQPQHF. CDR3 sequence (DNA): TGCGCCAGCAGCGCGACCCCCGAGGGGGGGCAGCCCCAGCATTTT. Combining the CDR3 with reference TRBV5-1 and TRBJ1-5 gives the whole variable domain KAGVTQTPRYLIKTRGQQVTLSCSPISGHRSVSWYQQTPGQGLQFLFEYFSETQRNKGNFPGRFSGRQFSNSRSEMNVSTLELGDSALYLCASSATPEGGQPQHFGDGTRLSIL.

The chain employs TRBV7-2 and TRBJ2-7; unclear D gene. This CDR3 has 12 amino acids. CDR1 is SGHTA and CDR2 is FQGNSA in the germline V gene. Trimming pared 1 base from V and 7 bases from J, leaving 8 bases between. The CDR3 coding sequence is TGTGCCAGCAGCTTAGTGCGGATAGAGCAGTACTTC. It encodes CASSLVRIEQYF.

This chain links TRBV29-1 with TRBJ2-7; D remains unclear. V was cut by 7 bases and J by 1 base, with 11 bases left in between. The germline gives CDR1 SQVTM, CDR2 ANQGSEA. The CDR3 totals 12 residues. The CDR3 coding sequence is TGCAGCGCACGAGGCGTTTCCTACGAGCAGTACTTC. Translating gives CSARGVSYEQYF.

There are many counts of this clone. The CDR3 loop reads CASSSRQTSYEQYF. The CDR3 DNA reads as TGTGCCAGCTCCAGCCGACAGACCTCCTACGAGCAGTACTTC. J is TRBJ2-7 and V is TRBV18; D might be TRBD1 (5 bases). This CDR3 is built from 14 residues. Trimming stripped 6 bases from V and 0 bases from J, with 12 bases between. CDR1 is KGHSH and CDR2 is LQKENI in the germline V gene.

This chain joins TRBV6-5 and TRBJ1-1; D is undetermined. Germline values: CDR1 MNHEY, CDR2 SVGAGI. CDR3 length: 15 residues. The V and J ends lost 7 bases and 1 base respectively, with 16 bases between them. In DNA, the CDR3 is TGTGCCAGCACCCCCCTCGGTGTAGGGAACACTGAAGCTTTCTTT. It yields the protein CASTPLGVGNTEAFF.

This chain connects TRBV7-9 to TRBJ1-3; perhaps TRBD1 as D (5 bases). Trimming removed 2 bases at V and 0 bases at J, with 8 bases between. Germline V gene sequence: CDR1 SEHNR, CDR2 FQNEAQ (reference sequence). This CDR3 is built from 15 residues. The CDR3 DNA reads as TGTGCCAGCAGCTTATGGACATTCTCTGGAAACACCATATATTTT. It encodes CASSLWTFSGNTIYF.

This chain connects TRBV15 to TRBJ1-2; D not certain. This CDR3 region has 14 residues. The germline CDR1 and CDR2 sequences are LNHNV and YYDKDF (reference sequence). Trimming stripped 11 bases from V and 8 bases from J, with 24 bases between. The CDR3 loop reads CASTRSGKPGGYTF. In DNA, the CDR3 is TGTGCCTCGACCCGGTCGGGGAAGCCGGGAGGCTACACCTTC.

This clone turned up a few times. J is TRBJ1-5 and V is TRBV6-5; D might be TRBD1 (6 bases). This CDR3 contains 14 residues. V gave up 5 bases and J gave up 5 bases, with 13 bases separating them. CDR1 and CDR2 (germline): MNHEY, SVGAGI. CDR3 amino acids: CASSLTGSYQPQHF. CDR3 DNA sequence: TGTGCCAGCAGTCTGACAGGCTCCTATCAGCCCCAGCATTTT.

V usage is TRBV27 and J usage is TRBJ2-4; D perhaps matches TRBD1 (6 bases). Germline CDR1 and CDR2: MNHEY and SMNVEV (reference sequence). V gave up 6 bases and J gave up 8 bases, with 14 bases separating them. The CDR3 runs 13 residues. The CDR3, as DNA: TGTGCCAGCAGCCGCAGGGGCTATCACATTCAGTACTTC. Translation gives CASSRRGYHIQYF.

The genes are TRBV18 and TRBJ1-2; unclear D gene. Trimming cost V 6 bases and J 4 bases, with 12 bases left between them. This CDR3 region has 13 residues. Germline CDR1 KGHSH, CDR2 LQKENI. Here the CDR3 DNA reads TGTGCCAGCTCCCCTGACACTGCCTATGGCTACACCTTC. This translates into CASSPDTAYGYTF.

This rearrangement joins TRBV7-9 to TRBJ2-2; D might be TRBD2 (5 bases). Looked up from germline, CDR1 is SEHNR and CDR2 is FQNEAQ (reference sequence). The CDR3 totals 15 residues. Trimming removed 1 base at V and 5 bases at J, with 11 bases between. CDR3 coding DNA: TGTGCCAGCAGCTTAGTATCGGGGATTACCGGGGAGCTGTTTTTT. This translates into CASSLVSGITGELFF.

The rearrangement links TRBV25-1 to TRBJ1-1; TRBD1 is a possible D gene (6 bases). Trimming left V 4 bases short and J 11 bases short, with 23 bases between. The CDR3 loop spans 15 amino acids. Germline V lookup: CDR1 MGHDK, CDR2 SYGVNS. The CDR3 here is CASSARQVRGSAAFF. CDR3 DNA: TGTGCCAGCAGTGCCCGACAGGTACGAGGGTCTGCGGCTTTCTTT.

V is TRBV3-1 (or the pseudogene TRBV3-2) and J is TRBJ2-6, with 8 nucleotides matching TRBD1. The V and J ends lost 4 bases and 3 bases, in that order; junction bases with no gene match: 11. Germline values: CDR1 LGHDT, CDR2 YNNKEL (reference sequence). The CDR3 loop spans 18 amino acids. This chain's CDR3 is CASSRPGQGASGANVLTF. CDR3 DNA sequence: TGTGCCAGCAGCCGCCCGGGGCAGGGGGCGAGTGGGGCCAACGTCCTGACTTTC.

The rearrangement links TRBV5-1 to TRBJ2-7; the match to TRBD1 covers 11 bases. V dropped 5 bases and J dropped 7; count of bases not matched to a gene: 14. Germline CDR1 and CDR2: SGHRS and YFSETQ. The CDR3 sequence is 16 residues long. In nucleotides, the CDR3 is TGCGCCAGCAGGGGCTCTGGGACAGGGGGTCTCCTGGAGCAGTACTTC. Translation gives CASRGSGTGGLLEQYF.

V and J are TRBV5-1 and TRBJ2-5; D not resolved. This CDR3 comprises 14 residues. Trimming removed 1 base at V and 1 base at J, with 8 bases between. CDR1 is SGHRS, CDR2 YFSETQ, per germline. The CDR3 loop reads CASSLQYSQETQYF. CDR3 bases: TGCGCCAGCAGCTTGCAGTACAGCCAAGAGACCCAGTACTTC.

This rearrangement joins TRBV28 to TRBJ2-3; the D gene is possibly TRBD2 (5 bases). CDR1 and CDR2 (germline): MDHEN, SYDVKM. V lost 5 bases and J 2 bases, leaving 11 bases between the germline ends. The CDR3 runs to 14 residues. The CDR3 here is CASSRGPYTDTQYF. CDR3 coding DNA: TGTGCCAGCAGTCGCGGGCCCTACACAGATACGCAGTATTTT.

This sequence joins TRBV7-2 and TRBJ2-3; a weak D match, TRBD2 (6 bases). This CDR3 has 16 amino acids. CDR1 is SGHTA, CDR2 FQGNSA, per germline. V lost 5 bases and J lost 8, with 23 bases in between. The CDR3 here is CASSPPGGLAGGTQYF. The CDR3 DNA sequence: TGTGCCAGCAGCCCCCCCGGGGGATTGGCCGGAGGTACGCAGTATTTT.

The V and J genes are TRBV6-1 and TRBJ2-5; tentative D call: TRBD1 (5 bases). The CDR3 loop spans 14 amino acids. V shed 1 base and J shed 2 bases, with 8 bases lying between them. Germline loops: CDR1 MNHNS, CDR2 SASEGT. This CDR3 is CASSEEGAQETQYF. DNA of the CDR3: TGTGCCAGCAGTGAAGAAGGGGCTCAAGAGACCCAGTACTTC.

The chain combines TRBV2 with TRBJ1-1; no definite D call. This CDR3 has 12 residues. The germline V gene has CDR1 SNHLY and CDR2 FYNNEI. The V end lost 4 bases, the J end lost 1 base, and 4 bases lay between the germline ends. The CDR3 loop reads CASSVGNTEAFF. The CDR3 nucleotides read TGTGCCAGCAGTGTTGGGAACACTGAAGCTTTCTTT.

CDR3 in DNA: TGTGCCAGCAGTGAGGGCTTTGGGAGAGCCTACGAGCAGTACTTC. It yields the protein CASSEGFGRAYEQYF. V gene TRBV2 combines with J gene TRBJ2-7; perhaps TRBD2 as D (5 bases). The V gene's germline CDR1 is SNHLY and CDR2 FYNNEI. Trimming removed 3 bases from V and 2 bases from J, with 14 bases in between. There are 15 residues in the CDR3.

The rearrangement uses TRBV7-9 and TRBJ1-5; D gene ambiguous. CDR1 SEHNR and CDR2 FQNEAQ come from the germline V gene (reference sequence). There are 13 residues in the CDR3. V was trimmed by 3 bases and J by 5 bases, leaving 8 bases between them. CDR3 region: CASSFTSDQPQHF. As DNA, the CDR3 is TGTGCCAGCAGCTTCACATCGGATCAGCCCCAGCATTTT.

The rearrangement joins TRBV5-1 to TRBJ2-7; no reliable D call. In germline, CDR1 is SGHRS, CDR2 YFSETQ. The CDR3 loop spans 12 amino acids. Trimming shortened V by 0 bases and J by 6 bases, and 7 bases separated the two germline ends. The CDR3 region has the DNA TGCGCCAGCAGCTTGGGTCTATCCGAGCAGTACTTC. Its protein is CASSLGLSEQYF.

The gene calls are TRBV28 and TRBJ2-3, with 9 bases fitting TRBD2. Per the germline V gene, CDR1 is MDHEN and CDR2 is SYDVKM. Trimming cost V 8 bases and J 6 bases; bases outside gene matches: 6. The CDR3 sequence is 13 residues long. The CDR3 DNA reads TGTGCCAGCTCAGCGGGAGGTGTGGATACGCAGTATTTT. This encodes CASSAGGVDTQYF.

This clone was picked up one time. This chain connects TRBV5-1 to TRBJ1-1; no clear D gene. The CDR3 contains 14 residues. Between the trimmed V and J ends, which lost 0 bases and 7 bases, there was a span of 13 bases. Germline assignment: CDR1 SGHRS and CDR2 YFSETQ. The CDR3 nucleotides are TGCGCCAGCAGCTTGGGTGGACTAACGCTTGAAGCTTTCTTT. This translates into CASSLGGLTLEAFF.

The chain employs TRBV28 and TRBJ1-2; TRBD1 aligns across 8 bases. The junction had 13 bases not matched to a gene; V was cut back by 6 bases and J by 7 bases. Germline V gene sequence: CDR1 MDHEN, CDR2 SYDVKM. CDR3 size: 15 residues. DNA for the CDR3: TGTGCCAGCAGCGACCGGACAGGGACTCTGTCTGGCTACACCTTC. It yields the protein CASSDRTGTLSGYTF.

This clone is a singleton in its sample. In DNA form, the CDR3 reads TGTGCCAGCAGTTACGAACAGGGGGACACTGAAGCTTTCTTT. Amino acids: CASSYEQGDTEAFF. The chain couples TRBV6-2 or TRBV6-3 to TRBJ1-1; TRBD1 matches at 8 bases. CDR1 is MNHEY, CDR2 SVGEGT, per germline. With V trimmed by 2 bases and J by 3 bases, 2 bases remained unmatched. This CDR3 has 14 amino acids.

The CDR3 loop is CASSYTGSNTEAFF. The CDR3 region has the DNA TGTGCCAGCAGCTACACAGGGAGTAACACTGAAGCTTTCTTT. This chain links TRBV11-3 with TRBJ1-1, with a weak D call TRBD1 (6 bases). V dropped 4 bases and J dropped 2 bases, with 11 bases sitting between them. Germline V gene data show CDR1 as SGHNT and CDR2 as YENEEA. This CDR3 has 14 amino acids. Supplemented by reference TRBV11-3 and TRBJ1-1, the full variable domain reads EAGVVQSPRYKIIEKKQPVAFWCNPISGHNTLYWYLQNLGQGPELLIRYENEEAVDDSQLPKDRFSAERLKGVDSTLKIQPAELGDSAVYLCASSYTGSNTEAFFGQGTRLTVV.

The J gene is TRBJ1-1, the V gene TRBV6-5; TRBD1 is a possible D gene (6 bases). The germline V gene encodes CDR1 MNHEY and CDR2 SVGAGI. CDR3 length equals 13 residues. Trimming removed 6 bases at V and 0 bases at J, with 8 bases between. In DNA form, the CDR3 reads TGTGCCAGCAGCCGACAGGTGAACACTGAAGCTTTCTTT. This gives the protein CASSRQVNTEAFF.